A selection of T cell receptor beta chains follows, all from one sample in a study of T-cell reconstitution after alpha-beta-depleted transplantation in children. TCRdb itself ran the PCR reads through MiXCR, one entry per CDR3 protein. The table lists 580,000 or so distinct CDR3 sequences, about 23% of them singletons. Sequencing used PBMCs, mostly from graft donor cells, obtained 360 days after TCRalphabeta/CD19-depleted stem cell transplant. These receptors were obtained from a boy under two years old who had a stem cell transplant for acute myeloid leukemia, so the T cells may come from the graft donor. CDR3s include the opening cysteine and the closing phenylalanine or tryptophan. Fields, in order: clone size, D gene, V gene, J gene, CDR3 protein, CDR3 DNA. A D gene is named only where the DNA matches it firmly. Where a row states a size, it is once, few, many or the class of an expanded clone; other rows omit it.

NA	NA	TRBV19	TRBJ1-2	CASAMPTEHYGYTF	TGTGCCAGTGCGATGCCGACGGAGCACTATGGCTACACCTTC
many	NA	TRBV28	TRBJ2-3	CASSLGGVHTDTQYF	TGTGCCAGCAGTTTAGGGGGCGTGCACACAGATACGCAGTATTTT
NA	NA	TRBV20-1	TRBJ2-2	CSASKNTGELFF	TGCAGTGCCTCTAAGAACACCGGGGAGCTGTTTTTT
many	NA	TRBV20-1	TRBJ1-2	CSARALSGLYGYTF	TGCAGTGCTAGAGCCCTTTCGGGGCTCTATGGCTACACCTTC
many	TRBD2	TRBV20-1	TRBJ2-5	CSVSTHMMTSLETQYF	TGCAGTGTTTCGACCCATATGATGACTAGCTTAGAGACCCAGTACTTC
few	NA	TRBV3-1	TRBJ1-2	CASSPGAANYGYTF	TGTGCCAGCAGCCCGGGGGCGGCTAACTATGGCTACACCTTC
few	NA	TRBV6-1	TRBJ2-2	CASREVAGRAHTGELFF	TGTGCCAGCAGAGAGGTTGCGGGCAGGGCCCACACCGGGGAGCTGTTTTTT
many	NA	TRBV7-9	TRBJ2-5	CASSLEDRLETQYF	TGTGCCAGCAGCTTAGAAGACAGGCTAGAGACCCAGTACTTC
NA	NA	TRBV7-6	TRBJ2-5	CASSPGLIPKETQYF	TGTGCCAGCAGCCCCGGACTAATACCCAAAGAGACCCAGTACTTC
few	NA	TRBV7-6	TRBJ1-1	CASSTTTNTEAFF	TGTGCCAGCAGTACTACAACGAACACTGAAGCTTTCTTT
few	NA	TRBV7-2	TRBJ2-1	CASSLGARPYNEQFF	TGTGCCAGCAGCTTAGGGGCTAGACCCTACAATGAGCAGTTCTTC
NA	NA	TRBV25-1	TRBJ2-1	CASSDPERTYEQFF	TGTGCCAGCAGTGATCCCGAACGTACGTATGAGCAGTTCTTC
few	TRBD1	TRBV6-5	TRBJ2-1	CASSSGQGAHNEQFF	TGTGCCAGCAGTTCGGGACAGGGGGCCCACAATGAGCAGTTCTTC
NA	NA	TRBV20-1	TRBJ2-3	CSATGRSSTDTQYF	TGCAGTGCCACCGGTCGGTCTAGCACAGATACGCAGTATTTT
few	NA	TRBV27	TRBJ1-5	CASRKTGVEPQHF	TGTGCCAGCAGGAAAACTGGGGTGGAACCCCAGCATTTT
few	NA	TRBV3-1	TRBJ2-3	CASSQGGGRQTDTQYF	TGTGCCAGCAGCCAAGGTGGGGGCCGCCAAACGGATACGCAGTATTTT
many	NA	TRBV29-1	TRBJ2-7	CSVRQDLSYEQYF	TGCAGCGTTAGACAGGACCTCTCCTACGAGCAGTACTTC
NA	TRBD1	TRBV20-1	TRBJ2-4	CSARGDRGAKNIQYF	TGCAGTGCTAGGGGGGACAGAGGGGCCAAAAACATTCAGTACTTC
NA	NA	TRBV7-2	TRBJ1-2	CASSLDGDGYTF	TGTGCCAGCAGCTTAGACGGCGATGGCTACACCTTC
few	NA	TRBV20-1	TRBJ2-5	CSATGGSETQYF	TGCAGTGCTACAGGGGGGTCGGAGACCCAGTACTTC
many	NA	TRBV2	TRBJ2-3	CASSEVRDTQYF	TGTGCCAGCAGTGAGGTCAGAGATACGCAGTATTTT
many	NA	TRBV27	TRBJ1-5	CASSWGADNQPQHF	TGTGCCAGCAGTTGGGGGGCAGACAATCAGCCCCAGCATTTT
few	NA	TRBV4-3	TRBJ2-3	CASSQDLVVRTMSTDTQYF	TGCGCCAGCAGCCAAGATCTAGTCGTCCGGACAATGAGCACAGATACGCAGTATTTT
few	NA	TRBV7-6	TRBJ2-1	CASSLAGPREQFF	TGTGCCAGCAGCTTAGCCGGACCTAGGGAGCAGTTCTTC
NA	NA	TRBV7-2	TRBJ2-3	CASSLQGKQYF	TGTGCCAGCAGCCTCCAGGGGAAGCAGTATTTT
few	NA	TRBV7-9	TRBJ2-5	CASSFSTVETQYF	TGTGCCAGCAGCTTCTCCACGGTCGAGACCCAGTACTTC
NA	TRBD1	TRBV29-1	TRBJ1-1	CSKGTGDTEAFF	TGCAGCAAAGGGACAGGGGACACTGAAGCTTTCTTT
NA	NA	TRBV28	TRBJ2-1	CASVGGGFYYNEQFF	TGTGCCAGCGTGGGAGGGGGTTTCTACTACAATGAGCAGTTCTTC
NA	NA	TRBV12-3/TRBV12-4	TRBJ1-4	CASKTDQRGEKLFF	TGTGCCAGCAAGACAGACCAAAGGGGTGAAAAACTGTTTTTT
NA	TRBD1	TRBV4-3	TRBJ1-2	CASSPQDRANYGYTF	TGCGCCAGCAGCCCCCAGGACAGGGCGAACTATGGCTACACCTTC
few	TRBD2	TRBV20-1	TRBJ2-3	CSASLAGAQGDTQYF	TGCAGTGCTAGCTTAGCGGGGGCCCAGGGAGATACGCAGTATTTT
few	NA	TRBV20-1	TRBJ2-5	CSASPLAFVKTQYF	TGCAGTGCTAGCCCCCTAGCGTTCGTGAAGACCCAGTACTTC
many	NA	TRBV5-1	TRBJ2-2	CASRETSWTGELFF	TGCGCCAGCAGGGAGACATCTTGGACCGGGGAGCTGTTTTTT
few	NA	TRBV20-1	TRBJ1-3	CSGTGSGNTIYF	TGCAGTGGGACCGGATCTGGAAACACCATATATTTT
NA	TRBD1	TRBV11-2	TRBJ1-1	CASSRGGTGETEAFF	TGTGCCAGCAGCCGAGGCGGGACAGGGGAGACTGAAGCTTTCTTT
many	TRBD1	TRBV28	TRBJ1-6	CASTSRDSYNSPLHF	TGTGCCAGCACCTCCCGGGACAGTTATAATTCACCCCTCCACTTT
NA	NA	TRBV5-6	TRBJ1-1	CASSFVDRLNTEAFF	TGTGCCAGCAGCTTTGTCGACAGACTGAACACTGAAGCTTTCTTT
many	NA	TRBV29-1	TRBJ1-2	CSVEEKIYGYTF	TGCAGCGTTGAAGAAAAAATCTATGGCTACACCTTC
few	NA	TRBV29-1	TRBJ2-1	CSVDVYNEQFF	TGCAGCGTTGACGTCTACAATGAGCAGTTCTTC
NA	NA	TRBV12-5	TRBJ2-7	CASGLFVSNHGEQYF	TGTGCTAGTGGTTTATTCGTCAGCAACCACGGCGAGCAGTACTTC
many	NA	TRBV12-3/TRBV12-4	TRBJ2-7	CASRMSSAYEQYF	TGTGCCAGCAGAATGAGCTCCGCCTACGAGCAGTACTTC
few	NA	TRBV7-2	TRBJ2-5	CASSFSVVETQYF	TGTGCCAGCAGCTTTTCGGTGGTGGAGACCCAGTACTTC
many	TRBD2	TRBV5-1	TRBJ2-1	CASSLSNVRGGSYNEQFF	TGCGCCAGCAGCCTCTCTAATGTGCGGGGGGGCTCCTACAATGAGCAGTTCTTC
NA	NA	TRBV12-3/TRBV12-4	TRBJ1-1	CASSPPAFRRGTEAFF	TGTGCCAGCAGCCCTCCCGCTTTTCGCCGGGGGACTGAAGCTTTCTTT
NA	NA	TRBV5-1	TRBJ2-5	CASPSVFTRVGTETQYF	TGCGCCAGCCCCTCCGTTTTTACGAGGGTTGGGACAGAGACCCAGTACTTC